One sample yielded the 32 T cell receptor beta chains listed below, sequenced in a study of blood T cell repertoires in COVID-19. Sequencing was performed with immunoSEQ multiplex PCR; in TCRdb, only in-frame clones are kept and a portion is missing. Among 350,000 to 500,000 clones listed, more than 70% were seen once. Sequenced sample: PBMCs or T cells enriched from blood (not recorded which). Receptors originate from a woman aged 18-35 years who had been exposed to COVID-19.

This sequence joins TRBV4-2 and TRBJ1-3; D gene unclear. Trimming stripped 1 base from V and 0 bases from J, with 10 bases between. The CDR3 covers 16 residues. Per the germline V gene, CDR1 is LGHNA and CDR2 is YNFKEQ. The CDR3: CASSQGGWVSGNTIYF. CDR3 in DNA: TGTGCCAGCAGCCAAGGAGGGTGGGTCTCTGGAAACACCATATATTTT.

The V call is TRBV28, the J call TRBJ1-2, with TRBD1 identical over 9 bases. The CDR3 runs 18 residues. V was pared by 2 bases and J by 0 bases, with 10 bases of the junction left unmatched. Germline V gene data show CDR1 as MDHEN and CDR2 as SYDVKM. This CDR3 is CASSLPGTGSYSNYGYTF. The CDR3 region has the DNA TGTGCCAGCAGTTTACCGGGGACAGGGAGTTACTCTAACTATGGCTACACCTTC.

The chain carries TRBV11-2 and TRBJ1-5, with 8 bases fitting TRBD1. Germline V CDR1 and CDR2: SGHAT, FQNNGV. The length of the CDR3 is 14 residues. Trimming at V came to 9 bases and at J to 2 bases, leaving 6 bases not matched to a gene. The CDR3 loop is CASYPTGGNQPQHF. The CDR3 coding sequence is TGTGCCAGTTATCCGACAGGGGGCAATCAGCCCCAGCATTTT. The variable domain in full, with the rest retrieved from reference TRBV11-2 and TRBJ1-5, is EAGVAQSPRYKIIEKRQSVAFWCNPISGHATLYWYQQILGQGPKLLIQFQNNGVVDDSQLPKDRFSAERLKGVDSTLKIQPAKLEDSAVYLCASYPTGGNQPQHFGDGTRLSIL.

The rearrangement joins TRBV18 to TRBJ2-7; 7 nucleotides agree with TRBD1. Unmatched junction bases numbered 7, after V lost 2 bases and J lost 6 bases. The CDR3 consists of 14 residues. Germline V gives CDR1 KGHSH, CDR2 LQKENI. CDR3 sequence (DNA): TGTGCCAGCTCACCAATTGACAGGGCGACCGAGCAGTACTTC. This gives the protein CASSPIDRATEQYF.

V is TRBV2 and J is TRBJ2-7; unclear D gene. From germline, CDR1 is SNHLY and CDR2 FYNNEI. The CDR3 is 13 amino acids. V was clipped by 7 bases and J by 1 base, with 11 bases between them. This chain's CDR3 is CASTTPGSYEQYF. The CDR3 nucleotides are TGTGCCAGCACGACACCAGGTTCCTACGAGCAGTACTTC.

The chain links TRBV7-8 to TRBJ1-1; a weak D match, TRBD1 (5 bases). Trimming took off 5 bases at V and 7 bases at J, with 20 bases between the two ends. Germline CDR1 and CDR2: SGHVS and FQNEAQ. This CDR3 spans 15 amino acids. The CDR3, as DNA: TGTGCCAGCAGCCTAAACAGGTTAATACGACATGAAGCTTTCTTT. It is translated as CASSLNRLIRHEAFF.

The gene calls are TRBV7-2 and TRBJ2-7; no clear D gene. Germline V gene data show CDR1 as SGHTA and CDR2 as FQGNSA. V was cut by 1 base and J by 4 bases, with 14 bases left in between. The CDR3 spans 15 residues. CDR3: CASSLGGTASYEQYF. DNA for the CDR3: TGTGCCAGCAGCTTAGGCGGCACTGCTTCTTACGAGCAGTACTTC.

V is TRBV19 and J is TRBJ2-7, with D possibly matching TRBD2 (6 bases). Germline CDR1 and CDR2: LNHDA and SQIVND (reference sequence). The CDR3 is 14 residues long. The V end was cut by 8 bases, the J end by 6 bases, with 20 bases between. CDR3 sequence reads: CASSLLRGDFEQYF. CDR3 sequence (DNA): TGTGCCAGTTCCCTCCTACGAGGGGACTTCGAGCAGTACTTC. The full variable domain, its missing parts supplied by reference TRBV19 and TRBJ2-7, is DGGITQSPKYLFRKEGQNVTLSCEQNLNHDAMYWYRQDPGQGLRLIYYSQIVNDFQKGDIAEGYSVSREKKESFPLTVTSAQKNPTAFYLCASSLLRGDFEQYFGPGTRLTVT.

The rearrangement joins TRBV6-4 to TRBJ2-2; 8 bases align to TRBD1. The CDR3 covers 15 residues. Losses at the gene ends were 5 bases for V and 6 bases for J; bases not matched to a gene: 8. Per germline, CDR1 MRHNA and CDR2 SNTAGT. The CDR3, as DNA: TGTGCCAGCAGTCTCCAGGGACAGGCCCCCGGGGAGCTGTTTTTT. Amino acid sequence: CASSLQGQAPGELFF.

The V gene is TRBV13, the J gene TRBJ1-1; D is perhaps TRBD1 (5 bases). This CDR3 is 13 amino acids long. CDR1 and CDR2 (germline): PRHDT, FYEKMQ (reference sequence). Trimming pared 5 bases from V and 4 bases from J, leaving 11 bases between. In DNA, the CDR3 is TGTGCCAGCAGCCCCGGGGGTATCACTGAAGCTTTCTTT. Its translation: CASSPGGITEAFF.

The V and J genes are TRBV5-1 and TRBJ2-3; TRBD1 matches 8 bases. V gave up 1 base and J gave up 2 bases; unmatched junction bases: 9. CDR3 length equals 17 residues. Germline CDR1 SGHRS, CDR2 YFSETQ. CDR3 bases: TGCGCCAGCAGCTTGTGGCAGGGGGCGCTGACCACAGATACGCAGTATTTT. This translates into CASSLWQGALTTDTQYF. Together with reference TRBV5-1 and TRBJ2-3, the CDR3 gives the full variable domain: KAGVTQTPRYLIKTRGQQVTLSCSPISGHRSVSWYQQTPGQGLQFLFEYFSETQRNKGNFPGRFSGRQFSNSRSEMNVSTLELGDSALYLCASSLWQGALTTDTQYFGPGTRLTVL.

The chain uses TRBV19 and TRBJ2-3, with D perhaps matching TRBD2 (5 bases). V was trimmed by 7 bases and J by 6 bases, leaving 14 bases between them. CDR3 length equals 13 residues. Looked up from germline, CDR1 is LNHDA and CDR2 is SQIVND (reference sequence). The CDR3: CASKADSGDTQYF. CDR3 nucleotide sequence: TGTGCCAGTAAAGCGGACTCGGGGGATACGCAGTATTTT.

The chain is built from TRBV2 and TRBJ2-2, with TRBD2 matching over 11 bases. Germline CDR1 SNHLY, CDR2 FYNNEI. The CDR3 has 16 residues. V lost 6 bases to trimming and J lost 2 bases; unmatched junction nucleotides: 5. CDR3 coding DNA: TGTGCCAGCAGGCGACTAGCGGGGATCAACACCGGGGAGCTGTTTTTT. Translated, it gives CASRRLAGINTGELFF.

The genes are TRBV7-2 and TRBJ1-4; D perhaps matches TRBD1 (6 bases). Germline lookup yields CDR1 SGHTA and CDR2 FQGNSA. Trimming stripped 2 bases from V and 7 bases from J, with 8 bases between. The CDR3 contains 13 residues. The CDR3 sequence: CASSLIQGEKLFF. The CDR3 DNA follows: TGTGCCAGCAGCTTAATACAGGGTGAAAAACTGTTTTTT.

This chain links TRBV20-1 with TRBJ2-1; 7 nucleotides agree with TRBD1. V gave up 6 bases and J gave up 9 bases; unmatched junction bases: 5. Germline V gene lookup returns CDR1 DFQATT and CDR2 SNEGSKA (reference sequence). The CDR3 loop spans 11 amino acids. The CDR3 nucleotides are TGCAGTGCAGACAGGGTTTTTGAGCAGTTCTTC. It yields the protein CSADRVFEQFF.

The J gene is TRBJ2-1, the V gene TRBV28, with D possibly matching TRBD1 (6 bases). V was cut by 3 bases and J by 10 bases, with 16 bases left in between. There are 14 residues in the CDR3. CDR1 and CDR2 from the germline V gene are MDHEN and SYDVKM. The CDR3 DNA is TGTGCCAGCAGTTTCAGACAGGATGACGAGGAGCAGTTCTTC. Translated: CASSFRQDDEEQFF.

The V call is TRBV6-4, the J call TRBJ2-5; TRBD2 matches at 9 bases. CDR1 and CDR2 (germline): MRHNA, SNTAGT. The ends lost 3 bases at V and 0 bases at J; junction bases unmatched: 8. This CDR3 is 17 amino acids long. The CDR3 DNA sequence: TGTGCCAGCAGTGAGGAAGGGGCGGGAGGGGACCAAGAGACCCAGTACTTC. It translates to CASSEEGAGGDQETQYF.

V is TRBV11-3 and J is TRBJ1-1; TRBD1 is a possible D gene (6 bases). Trimming took 5 bases from V and 8 from J, leaving 12 bases between them. The CDR3 is made up of 12 amino acids. Germline V gene sequence: CDR1 SGHNT, CDR2 YENEEA. This CDR3 reads CASSLGQREAFF. For the CDR3, the DNA is TGTGCCAGCAGCCTTGGACAGCGGGAAGCTTTCTTT. The full variable domain, in which reference TRBV11-3 and TRBJ1-1 provide the parts outside the CDR3, is EAGVVQSPRYKIIEKKQPVAFWCNPISGHNTLYWYLQNLGQGPELLIRYENEEAVDDSQLPKDRFSAERLKGVDSTLKIQPAELGDSAVYLCASSLGQREAFFGQGTRLTVV.

This rearrangement joins TRBV7-9 to TRBJ1-2, with 7 nucleotides matching TRBD1. V was clipped by 1 base and J by 4 bases; unmatched bases: 3. The germline CDR1 and CDR2 sequences are SEHNR and FQNEAQ (reference sequence). The CDR3 length is 14 residues. In DNA form, the CDR3 reads TGTGCCAGCAGCTTAGGACAGGGATCCTATGGCTACACCTTC. As protein: CASSLGQGSYGYTF.

This clone was observed once. The CDR3 protein is CASSFLALNYNEQFF. The DNA for the CDR3 is TGTGCCAGCAGCTTCCTAGCGTTAAACTACAATGAGCAGTTCTTC. The chain joins TRBV7-2 to TRBJ2-1, with D possibly being TRBD2 (6 bases). The V gene lost 3 bases and the J gene lost 3 bases, with 12 bases spanning the gap. The germline CDR1 and CDR2 sequences are SGHTA and FQGNSA. The CDR3 length is 15 residues.

This clone was observed a single time. The chain links TRBV4-3 to TRBJ2-5; D may be TRBD1 (5 bases). The CDR3 extends over 15 amino acids. Per germline, CDR1 LGHNA and CDR2 YSLEER. Between the trimmed V and J ends, which lost 1 base and 3 bases, there was a span of 12 bases. The CDR3 here is CASSQGSGREETQYF. The CDR3 region has the DNA TGCGCCAGCAGCCAAGGTTCGGGCAGGGAAGAGACCCAGTACTTC.

V is TRBV6-4 and J is TRBJ1-6; possibly TRBD1 for D (5 bases). Germline assignment: CDR1 MRHNA and CDR2 SNTAGT. CDR3 size: 16 residues. Trimming took off 7 bases at V and 4 bases at J, with 17 bases between the two ends. CDR3 in amino acids: CASTDPLQEYNSPLHF. The DNA for the CDR3 is TGTGCCAGCACCGACCCCTTACAGGAGTATAATTCACCCCTCCACTTT.

This chain uses TRBV27 with TRBJ2-2, with 8 bases identical to TRBD2. The V gene end was trimmed by 6 bases and the J gene end by 7 bases; junction bases not matched to a gene: 13. The CDR3 runs to 16 residues. Per germline, CDR1 MNHEY and CDR2 SMNVEV (reference sequence). CDR3 DNA: TGTGCCAGCAGGAAGCGGGAGACCATTACCAACGGGGAGCTGTTTTTT. It is translated as CASRKRETITNGELFF.

The chain couples TRBV20-1 to TRBJ2-1; D is possibly TRBD2 (6 bases). This CDR3 comprises 14 residues. From germline, CDR1 is DFQATT and CDR2 SNEGSKA (reference sequence). V gave up 3 bases and J gave up 6 bases, with 15 bases separating them. The CDR3 coding sequence is TGCAGTGCTAGTTTCCTCGCGGGAATCAATGAGCAGTTCTTC. Its protein product is CSASFLAGINEQFF.

This rearrangement joins TRBV30 to TRBJ2-1; possible D gene TRBD2, 5 bases. The V end lost 3 bases, the J end lost 7 bases, and 25 bases lay between the germline ends. The germline V gene has CDR1 GTSNPN and CDR2 SVGIG (reference sequence). This CDR3 has 17 residues. CDR3 sequence: CAWRRWRRGRRRNEQFF. The DNA for the CDR3 is TGTGCCTGGAGGAGATGGAGGCGCGGCAGGCGGAGGAATGAGCAGTTCTTC.

This clone was counted many times. The gene calls are TRBV6-4 and TRBJ2-3; D is unresolved. The germline CDR1 and CDR2 sequences are MRHNA and SNTAGT. Between the trimmed V and J ends, which lost 0 bases and 3 bases, there was a span of 7 bases. CDR3 size: 14 residues. CDR3 amino acids: CASSDSAETDTQYF. CDR3 nucleotide sequence: TGTGCCAGCAGTGACTCGGCCGAAACAGATACGCAGTATTTT.

This chain joins TRBV21-1 and TRBJ2-1; no DNA check was done on the table's D call, TRBD2. TRBV21-1 counts as a pseudogene. The CDR3 has 15 residues. CDR3 DNA sequence: TGTGCCAGCAGCACCCGGGACTACCCCTACAATGAGCAGTTCTTC. This translates into CASSTRDYPYNEQFF.

The chain joins TRBV18 to TRBJ1-1, with 12 nucleotides matching TRBD1. CDR3 length: 17 residues. Germline-derived CDR1 and CDR2 are KGHSH and LQKENI. V was pared by 1 base and J by 1 base, with 4 bases of the junction left unmatched. The CDR3 DNA sequence: TGTGCCAGCTCACCACGCGGGACAGGGGGCGCGAACACTGAAGCTTTCTTT. Protein sequence: CASSPRGTGGANTEAFF.

The CDR3 sequence: CASSLGLAGGETQYF. For the CDR3, the DNA is TGTGCCAGCAGCTTGGGGCTAGCGGGGGGAGAGACCCAGTACTTC. The rearrangement joins TRBV7-6 to TRBJ2-5, with TRBD2 matching over 11 bases. This CDR3 is 15 amino acids long. Germline values: CDR1 SGHVS, CDR2 FNYEAQ. The ends lost 3 bases at V and 4 bases at J; junction bases unmatched: 4.

The V gene is TRBV28, the J gene TRBJ2-1; 9 nucleotides align to TRBD1. This CDR3 is 17 amino acids long. The germline CDR1 and CDR2 sequences are MDHEN and SYDVKM. Losses at the gene ends were 5 bases for V and 1 base for J; bases not matched to a gene: 9. CDR3 region: CASSTRTGARSYNEQFF. The CDR3 region has the DNA TGTGCCAGCAGTACCCGGACAGGGGCAAGGTCCTACAATGAGCAGTTCTTC.

This clone showed up just a few times. The chain couples TRBV20-1 to TRBJ1-2; D is perhaps TRBD1 (6 bases). From germline, CDR1 is DFQATT and CDR2 SNEGSKA (reference sequence). Trimming left V 6 bases short and J 8 bases short, with 13 bases between. The CDR3 spans 11 residues. The CDR3 sequence: CSAPRGGGYTF. In DNA form, the CDR3 reads TGCAGTGCCCCGAGGGGGGGAGGCTACACCTTC.

This sequence joins TRBV29-1 and TRBJ2-7, with 10 positions matching TRBD2. Germline V CDR1 and CDR2: SQVTM, ANQGSEA. This CDR3 has 15 residues. Trimming removed 3 bases from V and 0 bases from J; junction bases left unmatched: 5. The CDR3 sequence: CSVELSSGSSYEQYF. The DNA for the CDR3 is TGCAGCGTTGAGCTCTCTAGCGGGAGCTCCTACGAGCAGTACTTC.